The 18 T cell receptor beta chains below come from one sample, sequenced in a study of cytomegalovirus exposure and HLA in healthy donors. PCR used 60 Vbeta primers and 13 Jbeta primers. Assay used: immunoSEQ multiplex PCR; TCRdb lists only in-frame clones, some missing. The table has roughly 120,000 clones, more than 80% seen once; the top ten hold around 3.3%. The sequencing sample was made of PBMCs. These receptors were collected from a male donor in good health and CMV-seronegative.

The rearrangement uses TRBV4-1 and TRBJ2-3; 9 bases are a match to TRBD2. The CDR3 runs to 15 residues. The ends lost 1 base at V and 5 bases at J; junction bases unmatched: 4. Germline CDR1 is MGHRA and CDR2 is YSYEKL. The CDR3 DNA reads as TGCGCCAGCAGCCAAGCTAGCGGGATAGAAGATACGCAGTATTTT. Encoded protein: CASSQASGIEDTQYF.

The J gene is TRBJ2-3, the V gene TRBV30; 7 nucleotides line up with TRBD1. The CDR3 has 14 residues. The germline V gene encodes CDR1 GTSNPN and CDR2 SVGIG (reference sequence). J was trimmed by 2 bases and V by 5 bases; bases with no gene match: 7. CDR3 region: CAWLRTGTTDTQYF. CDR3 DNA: TGTGCCTGGCTTAGGACAGGTACCACAGATACGCAGTATTTT.

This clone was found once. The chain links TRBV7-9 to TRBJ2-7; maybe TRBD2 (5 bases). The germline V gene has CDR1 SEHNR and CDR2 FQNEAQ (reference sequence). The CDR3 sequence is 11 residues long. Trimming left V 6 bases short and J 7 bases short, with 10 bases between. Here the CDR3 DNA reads TGTGCCAGCAGTTCTACTAGGGAGCAGTACTTC. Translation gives CASSSTREQYF.

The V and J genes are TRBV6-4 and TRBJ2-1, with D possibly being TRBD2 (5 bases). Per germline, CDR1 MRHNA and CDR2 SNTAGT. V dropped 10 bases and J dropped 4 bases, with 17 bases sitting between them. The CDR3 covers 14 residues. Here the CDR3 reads CANPIGLLYNEQFF. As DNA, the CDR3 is TGTGCCAACCCGATAGGACTGTTGTACAATGAGCAGTTCTTC.

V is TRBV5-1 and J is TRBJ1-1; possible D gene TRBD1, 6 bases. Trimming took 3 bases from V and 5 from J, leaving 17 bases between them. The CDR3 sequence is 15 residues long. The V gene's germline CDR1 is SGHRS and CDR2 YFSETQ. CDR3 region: CASSYYRARNTEAFF. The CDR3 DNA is TGCGCCAGCAGCTATTACAGGGCCAGAAATACTGAAGCTTTCTTT. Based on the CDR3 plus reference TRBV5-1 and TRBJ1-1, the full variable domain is KAGVTQTPRYLIKTRGQQVTLSCSPISGHRSVSWYQQTPGQGLQFLFEYFSETQRNKGNFPGRFSGRQFSNSRSEMNVSTLELGDSALYLCASSYYRARNTEAFFGQGTRLTVV.

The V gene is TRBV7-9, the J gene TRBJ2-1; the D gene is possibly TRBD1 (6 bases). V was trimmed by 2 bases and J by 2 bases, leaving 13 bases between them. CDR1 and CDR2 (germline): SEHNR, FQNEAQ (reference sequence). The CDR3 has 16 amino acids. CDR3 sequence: CASSLTGQITYNEQFF. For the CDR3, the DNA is TGTGCCAGCAGCTTAACCGGACAGATCACCTACAATGAGCAGTTCTTC.

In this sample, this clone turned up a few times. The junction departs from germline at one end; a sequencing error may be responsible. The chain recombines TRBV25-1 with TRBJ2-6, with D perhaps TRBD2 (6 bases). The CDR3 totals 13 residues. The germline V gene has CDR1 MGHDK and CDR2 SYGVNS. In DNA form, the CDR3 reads TGTGCCAGCGGGACTCCTGGGGCCAACGGCCTGACTTTC. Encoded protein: CASGTPGANGLTF.

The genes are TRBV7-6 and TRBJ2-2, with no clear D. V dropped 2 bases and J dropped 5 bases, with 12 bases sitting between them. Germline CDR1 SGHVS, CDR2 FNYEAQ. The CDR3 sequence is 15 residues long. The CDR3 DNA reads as TGTGCCAGCAGCTTACCCTCTTTCGGGACCGGGGAGCTGTTTTTT. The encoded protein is CASSLPSFGTGELFF.

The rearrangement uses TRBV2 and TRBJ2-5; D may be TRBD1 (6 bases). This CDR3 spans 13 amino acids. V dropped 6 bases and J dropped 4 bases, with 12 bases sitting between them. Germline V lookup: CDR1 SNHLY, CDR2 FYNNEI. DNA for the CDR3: TGTGCCAGCAGCGACGAGACAGGAGAGACCCAGTACTTC. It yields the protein CASSDETGETQYF. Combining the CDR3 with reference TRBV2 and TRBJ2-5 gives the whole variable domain EPEVTQTPSHQVTQMGQEVILRCVPISNHLYFYWYRQILGQKVEFLVSFYNNEISEKSEIFDDQFSVERPDGSNFTLKIRSTKLEDSAMYFCASSDETGETQYFGPGTRLLVL.

The CDR3 DNA follows: TGCGCCAGCAGCTTCGTTGTCTTCGCTAGAACTGAAGCTTTCTTT. Its protein product is CASSFVVFARTEAFF. This rearrangement joins TRBV5-1 to TRBJ1-1; D unresolved. From germline, CDR1 is SGHRS and CDR2 YFSETQ. The CDR3 contains 15 residues. Trimming shortened V by 2 bases and J by 5 bases, and 16 bases separated the two germline ends. Looking up the rest from reference TRBV5-1 and TRBJ1-1 gives the full variable domain: KAGVTQTPRYLIKTRGQQVTLSCSPISGHRSVSWYQQTPGQGLQFLFEYFSETQRNKGNFPGRFSGRQFSNSRSEMNVSTLELGDSALYLCASSFVVFARTEAFFGQGTRLTVV.

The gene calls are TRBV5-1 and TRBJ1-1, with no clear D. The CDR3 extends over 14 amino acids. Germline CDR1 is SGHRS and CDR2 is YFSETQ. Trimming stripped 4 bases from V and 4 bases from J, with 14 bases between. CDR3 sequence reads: CASSRERLSTEAFF. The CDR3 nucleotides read TGCGCCAGCAGCCGTGAGCGTCTCAGCACTGAAGCTTTCTTT.

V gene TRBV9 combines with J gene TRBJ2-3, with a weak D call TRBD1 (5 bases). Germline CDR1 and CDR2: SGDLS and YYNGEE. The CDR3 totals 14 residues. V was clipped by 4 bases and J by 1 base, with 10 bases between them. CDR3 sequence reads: CASSPDSRTDTQYF. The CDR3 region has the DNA TGTGCCAGCAGCCCCGACAGCCGCACAGATACGCAGTATTTT.

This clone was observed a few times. CDR3 amino acids: CASSELTGSYGYTF. The DNA of the CDR3 is TGTGCCAGCAGTGAACTGACGGGGAGCTATGGCTACACCTTC. The chain couples TRBV25-1 to TRBJ1-2; the D is unclear. The CDR3 is 14 residues long. V shed 2 bases and J shed 4 bases, with 11 bases lying between them. Germline V gene lookup returns CDR1 MGHDK and CDR2 SYGVNS.

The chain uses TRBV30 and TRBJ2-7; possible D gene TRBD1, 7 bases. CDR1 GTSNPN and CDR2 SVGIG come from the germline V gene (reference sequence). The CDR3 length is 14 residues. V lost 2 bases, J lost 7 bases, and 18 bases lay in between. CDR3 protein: CAWSWQGGWGEQYF. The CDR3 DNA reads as TGTGCCTGGAGTTGGCAGGGGGGATGGGGGGAGCAGTACTTC. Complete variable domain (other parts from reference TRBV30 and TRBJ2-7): SQTIHQWPATLVQPVGSPLSLECTVEGTSNPNLYWYRQAAGRGLQLLFYSVGIGQISSEVPQNLSASRPQDRQFILSSKKLLLSDSGFYLCAWSWQGGWGEQYFGPGTRLTVT.

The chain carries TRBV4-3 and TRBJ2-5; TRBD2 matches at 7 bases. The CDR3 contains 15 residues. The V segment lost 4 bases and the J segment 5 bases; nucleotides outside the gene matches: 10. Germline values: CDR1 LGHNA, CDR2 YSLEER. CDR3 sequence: CASSRTTGRQETQYF. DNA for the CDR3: TGCGCCAGCAGCCGAACTACCGGGAGGCAGGAGACCCAGTACTTC.

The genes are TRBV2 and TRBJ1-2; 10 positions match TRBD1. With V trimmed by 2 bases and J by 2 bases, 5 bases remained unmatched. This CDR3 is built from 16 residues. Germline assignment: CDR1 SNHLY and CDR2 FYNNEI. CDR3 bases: TGTGCCAGCAGTGAAACCCCGGGACAGGGGAACTATGGCTACACCTTC. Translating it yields CASSETPGQGNYGYTF.

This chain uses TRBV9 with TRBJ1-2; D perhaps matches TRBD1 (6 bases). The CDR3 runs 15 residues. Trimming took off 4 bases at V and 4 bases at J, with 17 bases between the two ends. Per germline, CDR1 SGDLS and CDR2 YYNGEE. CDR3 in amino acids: CASSPLDRFSYGYTF. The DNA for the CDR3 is TGTGCCAGCAGCCCCCTGGACAGATTTAGCTATGGCTACACCTTC.

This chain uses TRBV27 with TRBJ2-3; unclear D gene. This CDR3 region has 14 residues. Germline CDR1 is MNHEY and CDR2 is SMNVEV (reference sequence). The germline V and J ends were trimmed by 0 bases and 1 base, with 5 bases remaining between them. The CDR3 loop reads CASSLSRGTDTQYF. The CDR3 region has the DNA TGTGCCAGCAGTTTATCGCGCGGCACAGATACGCAGTATTTT.